This TCR beta chain was captured by sequencing in a study of blood T cell repertoires in COVID-19. Here immunoSEQ multiplex PCR was the method, and the copy in TCRdb shows in-frame clones only, minus some. The table lists roughly 380,000 clones, around 91% of them singletons. Patients in Seattle were enrolled during active infection, then followed longitudinally. CDR3 size: 12 residues. Germline loops: CDR1 MNHEY, CDR2 SMNVEV (reference sequence). Between the trimmed V and J ends, which lost 8 bases and 4 bases, there was a span of 11 bases. The V call is TRBV27, the J call TRBJ1-2; D uncertain. This sequence was found in a woman aged 40 to 55 with COVID-19, enrolled during active disease. Sequencing used peripheral blood. CDR3 nucleotides: TGTGCCAGCTATCAAACTTTCTATGGCTACACCTTC. Protein: CASYQTFYGYTF.